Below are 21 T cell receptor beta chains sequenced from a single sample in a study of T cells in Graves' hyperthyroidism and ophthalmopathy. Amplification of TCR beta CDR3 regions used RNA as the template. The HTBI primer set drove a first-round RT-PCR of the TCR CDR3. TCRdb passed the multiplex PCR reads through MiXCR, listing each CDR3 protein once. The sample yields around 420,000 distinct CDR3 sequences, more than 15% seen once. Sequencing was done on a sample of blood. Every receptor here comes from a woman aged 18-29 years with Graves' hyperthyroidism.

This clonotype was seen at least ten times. The CDR3: CASSSSQGGLTDTQYF. In nucleotides, the CDR3 is TGTGCCAGCAGTTCCTCCCAGGGGGGGCTCACAGATACGCAGTATTTT. The chain joins TRBV28 to TRBJ2-3; D might be TRBD1 or TRBD2, each matching 7 bases. Trimming took 4 bases from V and 2 from J, leaving 16 bases between them. The CDR3 runs 16 residues. Germline CDR1 reads MDHEN; CDR2 reads SYDVKM. The entire variable domain, with the rest obtained from reference TRBV28 and TRBJ2-3, is as follows: DVKVTQSSRYLVKRTGEKVFLECVQDMDHENMFWYRQDPGLGLRLIYFSYDVKMKEKGDIPEGYSVSREKKERFSLILESASTNQTSMYLCASSSSQGGLTDTQYFGPGTRLTVL.

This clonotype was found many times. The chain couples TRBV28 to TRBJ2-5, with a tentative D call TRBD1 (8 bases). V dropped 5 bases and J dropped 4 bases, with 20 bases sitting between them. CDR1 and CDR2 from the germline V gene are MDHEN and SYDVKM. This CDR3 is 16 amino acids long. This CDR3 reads CASSLTGGGKPETQYF. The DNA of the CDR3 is TGTGCCAGCAGTCTCACAGGGGGGGGAAAGCCAGAGACCCAGTACTTC.

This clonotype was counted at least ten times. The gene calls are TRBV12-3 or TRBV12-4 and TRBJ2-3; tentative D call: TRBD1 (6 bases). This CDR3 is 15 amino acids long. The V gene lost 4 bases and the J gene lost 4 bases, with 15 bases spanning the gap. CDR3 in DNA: TGTGCCAGCAGTTCCCCCCAATGGGGGCCAGATACGCAGTATTTT. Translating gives CASSSPQWGPDTQYF.

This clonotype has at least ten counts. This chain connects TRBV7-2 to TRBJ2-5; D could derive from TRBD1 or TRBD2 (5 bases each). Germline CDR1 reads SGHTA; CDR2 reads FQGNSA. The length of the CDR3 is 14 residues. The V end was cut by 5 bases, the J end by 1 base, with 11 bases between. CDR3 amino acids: CASSPGTVQETQYF. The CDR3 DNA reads TGTGCCAGCAGCCCCGGGACGGTCCAAGAGACCCAGTACTTC.

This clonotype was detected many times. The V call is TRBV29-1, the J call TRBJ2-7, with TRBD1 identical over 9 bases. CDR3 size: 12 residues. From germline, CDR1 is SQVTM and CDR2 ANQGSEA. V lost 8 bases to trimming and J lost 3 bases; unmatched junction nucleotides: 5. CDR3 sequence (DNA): TGCAGCAGCCGGGACAGGGACTACGAGCAGTACTTC. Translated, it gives CSSRDRDYEQYF.

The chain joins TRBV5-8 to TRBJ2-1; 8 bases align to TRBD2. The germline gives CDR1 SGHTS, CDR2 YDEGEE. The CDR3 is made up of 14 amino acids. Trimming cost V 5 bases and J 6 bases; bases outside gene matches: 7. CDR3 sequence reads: CASRGLGAFNEQFF. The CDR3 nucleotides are TGTGCCAGCAGGGGACTAGGGGCGTTCAATGAGCAGTTCTTC.

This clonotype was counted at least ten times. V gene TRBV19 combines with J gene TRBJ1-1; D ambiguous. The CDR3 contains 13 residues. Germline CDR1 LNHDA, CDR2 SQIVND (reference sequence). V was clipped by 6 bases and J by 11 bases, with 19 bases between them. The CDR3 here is CASSPSTGTGAFF. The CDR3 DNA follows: TGTGCCAGTAGCCCCTCGACCGGTACGGGGGCTTTCTTT.

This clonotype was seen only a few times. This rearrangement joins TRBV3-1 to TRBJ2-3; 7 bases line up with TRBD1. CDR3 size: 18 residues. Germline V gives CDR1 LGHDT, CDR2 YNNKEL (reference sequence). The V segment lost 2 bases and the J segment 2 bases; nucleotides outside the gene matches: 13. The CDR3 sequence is CASSQFHRRQGYTDTQYF. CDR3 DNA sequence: TGTGCCAGCAGCCAATTTCACCGCCGACAGGGATACACAGATACGCAGTATTTT.

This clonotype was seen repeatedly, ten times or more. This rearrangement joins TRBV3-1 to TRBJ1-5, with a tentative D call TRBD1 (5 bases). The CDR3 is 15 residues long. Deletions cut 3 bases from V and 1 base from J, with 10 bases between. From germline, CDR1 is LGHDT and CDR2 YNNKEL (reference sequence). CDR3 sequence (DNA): TGTGCCAGCAGCCACGGTGGGGCAAGCAATCAGCCCCAGCATTTT. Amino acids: CASSHGGASNQPQHF.

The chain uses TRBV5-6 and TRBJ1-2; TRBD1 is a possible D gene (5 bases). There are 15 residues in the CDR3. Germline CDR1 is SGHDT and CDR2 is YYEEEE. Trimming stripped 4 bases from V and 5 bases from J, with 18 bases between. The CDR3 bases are TGTGCCAGCAGCCTCGAAGGAGGGCGGGGGTATGGCTACACCTTC. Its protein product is CASSLEGGRGYGYTF.

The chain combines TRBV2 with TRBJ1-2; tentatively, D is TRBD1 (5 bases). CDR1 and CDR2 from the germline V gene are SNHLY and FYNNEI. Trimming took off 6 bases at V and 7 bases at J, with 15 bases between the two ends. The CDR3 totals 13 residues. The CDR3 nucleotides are TGTGCCAGCAGCCGACGGACGGGGACTGGCTACACCTTC. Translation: CASSRRTGTGYTF.

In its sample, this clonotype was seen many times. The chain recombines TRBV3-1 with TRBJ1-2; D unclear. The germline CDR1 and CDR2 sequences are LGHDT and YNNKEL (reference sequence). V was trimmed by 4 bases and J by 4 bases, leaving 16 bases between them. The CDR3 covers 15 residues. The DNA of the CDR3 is TGTGCCAGCAGCCCAAAAACCGGGCCCCGCTATGGCTACACCTTC. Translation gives CASSPKTGPRYGYTF.

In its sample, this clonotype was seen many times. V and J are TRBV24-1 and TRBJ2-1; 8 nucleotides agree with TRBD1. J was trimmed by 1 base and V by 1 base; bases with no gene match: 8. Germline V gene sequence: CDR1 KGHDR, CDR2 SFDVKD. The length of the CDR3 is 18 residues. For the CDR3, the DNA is TGTGCCACCAGTGATTTACCCCCGGGACAGGAGTCCTACAATGAGCAGTTCTTC. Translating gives CATSDLPPGQESYNEQFF.

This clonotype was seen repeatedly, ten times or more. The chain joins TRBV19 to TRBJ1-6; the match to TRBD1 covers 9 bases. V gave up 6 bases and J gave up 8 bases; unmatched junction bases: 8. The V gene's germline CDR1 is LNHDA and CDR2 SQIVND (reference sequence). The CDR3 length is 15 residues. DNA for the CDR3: TGTGCCAGTAGCCTACAGGGGGCTTTTGATTCACCCCTCCACTTT. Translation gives CASSLQGAFDSPLHF.

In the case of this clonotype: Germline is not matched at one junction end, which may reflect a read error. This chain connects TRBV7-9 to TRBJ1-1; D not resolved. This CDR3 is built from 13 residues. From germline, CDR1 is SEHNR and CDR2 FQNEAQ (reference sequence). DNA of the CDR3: TGCGCCAGCAGCTTGGAACAACGAACTGAAGCTTTCTTT. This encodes CASSLEQRTEAFF.

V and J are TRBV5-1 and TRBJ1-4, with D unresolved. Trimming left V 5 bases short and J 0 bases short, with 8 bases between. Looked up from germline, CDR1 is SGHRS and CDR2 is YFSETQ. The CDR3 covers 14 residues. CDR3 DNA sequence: TGCGCCAGCAGGCCAGAGACAACTAATGAAAAACTGTTTTTT. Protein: CASRPETTNEKLFF.

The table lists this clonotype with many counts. The chain's CDR3 is CASSTPGQFYEQYF. CDR3 coding DNA: TGTGCCAGCAGCACACCGGGACAGTTCTACGAGCAGTACTTC. The chain combines TRBV5-8 with TRBJ2-7; 7 bases agree with TRBD1. With 4 bases clipped from V and 3 bases from J, the junction kept 7 bases outside the gene matches. CDR3 length: 14 residues. Germline V lookup: CDR1 SGHTS, CDR2 YDEGEE.

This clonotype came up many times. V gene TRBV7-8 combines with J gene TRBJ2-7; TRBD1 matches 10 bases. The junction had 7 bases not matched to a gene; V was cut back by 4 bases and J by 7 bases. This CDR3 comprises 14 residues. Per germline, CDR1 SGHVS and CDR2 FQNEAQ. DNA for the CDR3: TGTGCCAGCAGCTGGAGGACAGGGGGTATTGAGCAGTACTTC. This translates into CASSWRTGGIEQYF.

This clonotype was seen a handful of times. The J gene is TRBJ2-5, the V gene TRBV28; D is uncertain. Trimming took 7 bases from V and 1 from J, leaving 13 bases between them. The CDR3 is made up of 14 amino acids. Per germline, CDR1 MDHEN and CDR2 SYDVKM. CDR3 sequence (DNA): TGTGCCAGCACCTTGGGCTGGCCCCAAGAGACCCAGTACTTC. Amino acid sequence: CASTLGWPQETQYF.

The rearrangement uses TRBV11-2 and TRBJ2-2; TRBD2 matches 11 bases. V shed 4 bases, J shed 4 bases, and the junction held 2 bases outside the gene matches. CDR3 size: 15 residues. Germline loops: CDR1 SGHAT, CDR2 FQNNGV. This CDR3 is CASSSLAGGTGELFF. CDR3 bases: TGTGCCAGCAGCTCGCTAGCGGGGGGCACCGGGGAGCTGTTTTTT.

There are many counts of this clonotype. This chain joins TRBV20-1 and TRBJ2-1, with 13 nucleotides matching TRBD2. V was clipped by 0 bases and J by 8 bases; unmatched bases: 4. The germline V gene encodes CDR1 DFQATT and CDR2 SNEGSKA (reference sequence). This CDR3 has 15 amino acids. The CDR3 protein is CSARDGTSGADEQFF. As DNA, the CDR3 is TGCAGTGCTAGAGACGGGACTAGCGGGGCGGATGAGCAGTTCTTC.